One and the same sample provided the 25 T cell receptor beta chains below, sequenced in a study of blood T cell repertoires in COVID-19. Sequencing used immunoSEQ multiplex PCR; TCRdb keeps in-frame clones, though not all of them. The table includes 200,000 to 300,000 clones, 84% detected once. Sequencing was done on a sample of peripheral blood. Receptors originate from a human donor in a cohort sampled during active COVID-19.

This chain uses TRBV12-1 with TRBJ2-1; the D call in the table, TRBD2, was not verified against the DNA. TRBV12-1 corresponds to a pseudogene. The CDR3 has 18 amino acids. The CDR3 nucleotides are TGTGCCAGCAGCTTTTTGCCGCTAGCGGGAGGGTATCACAATGAGCAGTTCTTC. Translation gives CASSFLPLAGGYHNEQFF.

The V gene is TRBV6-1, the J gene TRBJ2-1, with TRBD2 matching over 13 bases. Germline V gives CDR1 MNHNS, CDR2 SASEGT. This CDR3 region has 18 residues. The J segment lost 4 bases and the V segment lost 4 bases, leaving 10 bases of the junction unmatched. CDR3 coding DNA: TGTGCCAGCAGTGTGTCACTAGCGGGAGGGCCGGTTTACAATGAGCAGTTCTTC. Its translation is CASSVSLAGGPVYNEQFF.

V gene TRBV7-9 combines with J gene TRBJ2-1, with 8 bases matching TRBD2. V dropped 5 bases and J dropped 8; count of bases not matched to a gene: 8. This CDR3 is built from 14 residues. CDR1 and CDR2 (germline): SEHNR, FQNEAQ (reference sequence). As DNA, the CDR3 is TGTGCCAGCAGCGTGGGACTAGTGGCGCATGAGCAGTTCTTC. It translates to CASSVGLVAHEQFF. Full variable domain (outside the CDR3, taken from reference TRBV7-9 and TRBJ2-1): DTGVSQNPRHKITKRGQNVTFRCDPISEHNRLYWYRQTLGQGPEFLTYFQNEAQLEKSRLLSDRFSAERPKGSFSTLEIQRTEQGDSAMYLCASSVGLVAHEQFFGPGTRLTVL.

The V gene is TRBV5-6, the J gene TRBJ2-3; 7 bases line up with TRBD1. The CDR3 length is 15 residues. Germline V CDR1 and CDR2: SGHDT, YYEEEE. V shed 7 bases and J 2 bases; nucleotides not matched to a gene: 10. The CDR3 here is CASVPTGSDTDTQYF. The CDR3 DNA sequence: TGTGCCAGCGTTCCGACAGGGTCAGACACAGATACGCAGTATTTT. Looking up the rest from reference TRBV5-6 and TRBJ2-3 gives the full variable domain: DAGVTQSPTHLIKTRGQQVTLRCSPKSGHDTVSWYQQALGQGPQFIFQYYEEEERQRGNFPDRFSGHQFPNYSSELNVNALLLGDSALYLCASVPTGSDTDTQYFGPGTRLTVL.

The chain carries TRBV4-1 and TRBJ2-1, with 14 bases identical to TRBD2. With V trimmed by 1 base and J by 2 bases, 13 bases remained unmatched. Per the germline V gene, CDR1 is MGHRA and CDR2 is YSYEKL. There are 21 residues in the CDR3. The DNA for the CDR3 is TGCGCCAGCAGCCAAGGGTTTGGGGGACTAGCGGGAGCCCCTACCTACAATGAGCAGTTCTTC. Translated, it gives CASSQGFGGLAGAPTYNEQFF.

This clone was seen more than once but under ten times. This CDR3 reads CASSSLGRLRAFF. The CDR3 DNA follows: TGTGCCAGCAGTTCACTAGGGCGACTTCGAGCTTTCTTT. V and J are TRBV6-5 and TRBJ1-1; D is ambiguous. Germline V CDR1 and CDR2: MNHEY, SVGAGI. This CDR3 has 13 residues. V gave up 4 bases and J gave up 10 bases, with 16 bases separating them.

For the CDR3, the DNA is TGTGCCAGCAGTTGGACAGGGGCAGATACGCAGTATTTT. It yields the protein CASSWTGADTQYF. This sequence joins TRBV12-3 or TRBV12-4 and TRBJ2-3, with 9 positions matching TRBD1. The junction had 0 bases not matched to a gene; V was cut back by 4 bases and J by 4 bases. The CDR3 length is 13 residues.

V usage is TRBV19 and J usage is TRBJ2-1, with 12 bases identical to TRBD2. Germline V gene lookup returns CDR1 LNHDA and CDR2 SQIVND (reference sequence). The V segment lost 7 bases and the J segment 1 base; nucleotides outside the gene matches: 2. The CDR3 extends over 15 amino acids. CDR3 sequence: CASTGLAGSYNEQFF. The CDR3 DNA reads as TGTGCCAGTACGGGACTAGCGGGTTCCTACAATGAGCAGTTCTTC.

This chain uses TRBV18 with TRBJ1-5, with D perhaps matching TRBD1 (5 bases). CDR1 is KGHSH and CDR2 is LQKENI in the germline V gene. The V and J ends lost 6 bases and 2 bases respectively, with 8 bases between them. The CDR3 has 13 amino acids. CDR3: CASSLRGNQPQHF. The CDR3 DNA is TGTGCCAGCTCGCTCAGGGGCAATCAGCCCCAGCATTTT. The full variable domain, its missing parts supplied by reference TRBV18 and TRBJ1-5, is NAGVMQNPRHLVRRRGQEARLRCSPMKGHSHVYWYRQLPEEGLKFMVYLQKENIIDESGMPKERFSAEFPKEGPSILRIQQVVRGDSAAYFCASSLRGNQPQHFGDGTRLSIL.

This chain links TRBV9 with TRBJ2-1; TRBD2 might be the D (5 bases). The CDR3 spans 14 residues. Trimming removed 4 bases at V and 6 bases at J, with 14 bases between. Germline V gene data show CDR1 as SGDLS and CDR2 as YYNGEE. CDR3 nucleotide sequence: TGTGCCAGCAGCCCCCGGCTAGCAGGCAATGAGCAGTTCTTC. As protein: CASSPRLAGNEQFF.

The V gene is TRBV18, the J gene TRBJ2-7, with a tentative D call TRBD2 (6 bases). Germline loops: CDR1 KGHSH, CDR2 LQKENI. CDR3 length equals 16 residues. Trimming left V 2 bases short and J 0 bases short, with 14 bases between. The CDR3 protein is CASSPSLGGPSYEQYF. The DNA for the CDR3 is TGTGCCAGCTCACCATCGTTGGGAGGCCCCTCCTACGAGCAGTACTTC.

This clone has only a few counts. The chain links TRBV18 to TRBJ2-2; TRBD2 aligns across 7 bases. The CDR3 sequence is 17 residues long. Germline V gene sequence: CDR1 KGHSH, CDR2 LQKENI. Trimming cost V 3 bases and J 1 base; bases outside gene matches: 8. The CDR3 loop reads CASSPVSPGGNTGELFF. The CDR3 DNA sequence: TGTGCCAGCTCACCTGTTTCACCGGGAGGGAACACCGGGGAGCTGTTTTTT.

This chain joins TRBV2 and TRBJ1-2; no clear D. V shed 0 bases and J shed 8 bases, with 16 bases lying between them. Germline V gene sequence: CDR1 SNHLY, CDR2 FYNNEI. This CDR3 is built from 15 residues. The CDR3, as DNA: TGTGCCAGCAGTGAAGCGCGCGGGGAGGCGGTAGGCTACACCTTC. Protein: CASSEARGEAVGYTF.

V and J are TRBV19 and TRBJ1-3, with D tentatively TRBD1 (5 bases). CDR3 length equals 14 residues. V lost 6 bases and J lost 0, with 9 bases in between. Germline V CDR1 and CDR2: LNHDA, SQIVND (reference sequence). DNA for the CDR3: TGTGCCAGTAGCGGACATACCTCTGGAAACACCATATATTTT. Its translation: CASSGHTSGNTIYF.

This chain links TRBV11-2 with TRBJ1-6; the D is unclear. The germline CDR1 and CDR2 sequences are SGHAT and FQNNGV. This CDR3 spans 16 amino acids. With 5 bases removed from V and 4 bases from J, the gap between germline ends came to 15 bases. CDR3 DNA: TGTGCCAGCAGCCAAAACGGGATACGATATAATTCACCCCTCCACTTT. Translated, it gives CASSQNGIRYNSPLHF.

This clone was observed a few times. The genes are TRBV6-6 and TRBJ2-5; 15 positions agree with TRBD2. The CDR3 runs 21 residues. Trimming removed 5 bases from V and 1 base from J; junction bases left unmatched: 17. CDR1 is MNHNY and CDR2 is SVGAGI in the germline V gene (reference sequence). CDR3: CASSPQSPGTSGGLGQETQYF. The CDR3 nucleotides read TGTGCCAGCAGTCCTCAGTCCCCTGGGACTAGCGGGGGGCTGGGCCAAGAGACCCAGTACTTC.

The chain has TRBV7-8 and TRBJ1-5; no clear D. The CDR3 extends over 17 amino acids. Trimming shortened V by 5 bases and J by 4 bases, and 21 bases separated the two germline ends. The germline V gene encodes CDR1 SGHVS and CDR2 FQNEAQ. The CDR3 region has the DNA TGTGCCAGCAGCCTACGACCGACACTTGGTTGGAATCAGCCCCAGCATTTT. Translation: CASSLRPTLGWNQPQHF.

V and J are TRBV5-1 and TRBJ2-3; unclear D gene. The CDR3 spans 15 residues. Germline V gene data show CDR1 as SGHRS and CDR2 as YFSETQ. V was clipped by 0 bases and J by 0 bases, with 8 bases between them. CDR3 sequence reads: CASSLDSPSTDTQYF. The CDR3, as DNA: TGCGCCAGCAGCTTGGACAGCCCTAGCACAGATACGCAGTATTTT.

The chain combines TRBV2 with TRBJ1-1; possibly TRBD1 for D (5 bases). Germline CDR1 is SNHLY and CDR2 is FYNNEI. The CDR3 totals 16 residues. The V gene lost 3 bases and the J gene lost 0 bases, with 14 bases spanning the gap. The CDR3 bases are TGTGCCAGCAGTGAGACCCCGGGACTGCTGAACACTGAAGCTTTCTTT. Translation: CASSETPGLLNTEAFF.

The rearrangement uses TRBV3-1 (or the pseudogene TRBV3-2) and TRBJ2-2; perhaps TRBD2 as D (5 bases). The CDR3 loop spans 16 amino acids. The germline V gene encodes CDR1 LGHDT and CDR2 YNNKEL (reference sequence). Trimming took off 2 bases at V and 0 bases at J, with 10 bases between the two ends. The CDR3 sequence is CASSQQRRPNTGELFF. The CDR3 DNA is TGTGCCAGCAGCCAACAGCGGCGCCCGAACACCGGGGAGCTGTTTTTT.

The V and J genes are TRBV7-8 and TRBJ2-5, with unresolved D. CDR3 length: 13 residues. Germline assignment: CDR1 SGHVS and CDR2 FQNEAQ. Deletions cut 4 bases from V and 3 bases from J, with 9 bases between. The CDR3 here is CASSSYYKETQYF. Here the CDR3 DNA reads TGTGCCAGCAGCTCTTACTATAAAGAGACCCAGTACTTC.

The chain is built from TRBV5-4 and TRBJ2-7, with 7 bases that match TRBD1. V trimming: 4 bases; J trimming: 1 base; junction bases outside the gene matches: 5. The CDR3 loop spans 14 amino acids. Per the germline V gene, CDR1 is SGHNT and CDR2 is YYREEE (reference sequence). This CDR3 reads CASSKEQGSYEQYF. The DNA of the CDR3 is TGTGCCAGCAGCAAAGAACAGGGGTCCTACGAGCAGTACTTC.

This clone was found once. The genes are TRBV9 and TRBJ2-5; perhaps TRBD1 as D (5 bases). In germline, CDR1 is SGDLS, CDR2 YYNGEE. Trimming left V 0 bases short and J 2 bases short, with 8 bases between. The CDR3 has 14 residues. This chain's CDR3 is CASSVDTGQETQYF. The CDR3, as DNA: TGTGCCAGCAGCGTAGACACAGGACAAGAGACCCAGTACTTC.

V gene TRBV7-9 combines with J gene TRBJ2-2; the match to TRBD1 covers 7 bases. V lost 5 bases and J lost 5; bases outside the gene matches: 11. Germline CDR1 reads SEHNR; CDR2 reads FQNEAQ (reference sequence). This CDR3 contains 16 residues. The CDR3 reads CASSRGGQLLTGELFF. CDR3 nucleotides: TGTGCCAGCAGCCGAGGGGGACAGCTCCTTACCGGGGAGCTGTTTTTT.

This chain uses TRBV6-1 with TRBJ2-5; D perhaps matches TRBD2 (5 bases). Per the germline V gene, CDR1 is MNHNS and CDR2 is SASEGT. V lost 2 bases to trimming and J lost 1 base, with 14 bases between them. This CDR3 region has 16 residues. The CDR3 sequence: CASSEFAAGVQETQYF. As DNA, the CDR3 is TGTGCCAGCAGTGAATTCGCGGCCGGGGTCCAAGAGACCCAGTACTTC.